This TCR beta chain was profiled in a study of control samples from healthy donors and cancer patients. J gave up 5 bases and V 0 bases, and 3 bases lay outside the gene matches. Germline CDR1 SGHRS, CDR2 YFSETQ. This CDR3 region has 16 residues. Clones were read by immunoSEQ multiplex PCR, and TCRdb kept only the in-frame ones, dropping some. The table has 190,000 or so clones, about 93% seen once; the top ten hold roughly 1.5%. Sequencing was performed on blood. The chain employs TRBV5-1 and TRBJ2-3, with TRBD2 matching 13 bases. The clonotype comes from a man aged 18 to 29 in good health. The CDR3 nucleotides read TGCGCCAGCAGCTTGGACGGGACTAGCGGGGTAGATACGCAGTATTTT. Amino acids: CASSLDGTSGVDTQYF.